Listed here are 16 T cell receptor beta chains from one sample, sequenced in a study of identical twins. TCRdb passed the 5' RACE reads through MiXCR, listing each CDR3 protein once. The profile shows some 760,000 distinct CDR3 sequences, 18% of them singletons. A further study also used this sample, focusing on T cells expressing NK-cell markers.

Sequenced: PBMCs. Receptor source: a woman under 30 in good health.

The chain is built from TRBV10-3 and TRBJ2-3; 9 bases agree with TRBD2. The CDR3 covers 16 residues. V was pared by 5 bases and J by 6 bases, with 12 bases of the junction left unmatched. Germline V gene sequence: CDR1 ENHRY, CDR2 SYGVKD. Written as DNA, the CDR3 is TGTGCCATCAGTCCATTCGGCCTAGCGGGAAGGGATACGCAGTATTTT. Protein product: CAISPFGLAGRDTQYF.

The rearrangement links TRBV12-3 or TRBV12-4 to TRBJ2-7, with TRBD2 as a possible D gene (5 bases). CDR3 length: 14 amino acids. Trimming pared 5 bases from V and 3 bases from J, leaving 14 bases between. CDR3 protein: CASSTLKGLYEQYF. The CDR3 DNA is TGTGCCAGCAGTACGTTAAAAGGACTCTACGAGCAGTACTTC.

The genes are TRBV7-2 and TRBJ2-7; D is possibly TRBD2 (6 bases). Germline lookup yields CDR1 SGHTA and CDR2 FQGNSA. The CDR3 loop spans 14 amino acids. Trimming removed 6 bases at V and 4 bases at J, with 16 bases between. The CDR3 nucleotides are TGTGCCAGCAGTGGGGGGTCCCACATTTACGAGCAGTACTTC. This gives the protein CASSGGSHIYEQYF.

This chain joins TRBV20-1 and TRBJ2-7; D not resolved. The V end was cut by 3 bases, the J end by 3 bases, with 9 bases between. This CDR3 contains 12 residues. Per germline, CDR1 DFQATT and CDR2 SNEGSKA (reference sequence). CDR3: CSASRQNYEQYF. The CDR3 bases are TGCAGTGCTAGTAGGCAGAACTACGAGCAGTACTTC.

The rearrangement joins TRBV24-1 to TRBJ2-1; no firm D call. The CDR3 has 16 amino acids. Trimming cost V 4 bases and J 0 bases, with 12 bases left between them. The germline gives CDR1 KGHDR, CDR2 SFDVKD. The DNA for the CDR3 is TGTGCCACCAGTGACAGTAGTCTGCTCTCCTACAATGAGCAGTTCTTC. Its protein is CATSDSSLLSYNEQFF.

This clonotype has just a few counts. J is TRBJ1-2 and V is TRBV6-1; D gene uncertain. The CDR3 runs 13 residues. The V and J ends lost 4 bases and 5 bases respectively, with 11 bases between them. The V gene's germline CDR1 is MNHNS and CDR2 SASEGT. The CDR3 region is CASSAAGRYGYTF. CDR3 nucleotide sequence: TGTGCCAGCAGTGCGGCGGGCCGGTATGGCTACACCTTC.

This chain uses TRBV12-3 or TRBV12-4 with TRBJ1-1; D is perhaps TRBD1 (5 bases). V shed 7 bases and J shed 0 bases, with 12 bases lying between them. This CDR3 has 14 residues. The CDR3 DNA sequence: TGTGCCAGCACCAACAGGAACATGAACACTGAAGCTTTCTTT. It yields the protein CASTNRNMNTEAFF.

This chain links TRBV7-9 with TRBJ2-3; 15 nucleotides line up with TRBD2. Germline-derived CDR1 and CDR2 are SEHNR and FQNEAQ (reference sequence). CDR3 length: 16 residues. The ends lost 4 bases at V and 5 bases at J; junction bases unmatched: 4. Here the CDR3 reads CASSWRTSGRVDTQYF. As DNA, the CDR3 is TGTGCCAGCAGCTGGAGGACTAGCGGGAGGGTAGATACGCAGTATTTT. The full variable domain, its missing parts supplied by reference TRBV7-9 and TRBJ2-3, is DTGVSQNPRHKITKRGQNVTFRCDPISEHNRLYWYRQTLGQGPEFLTYFQNEAQLEKSRLLSDRFSAERPKGSFSTLEIQRTEQGDSAMYLCASSWRTSGRVDTQYFGPGTRLTVL.

This clonotype was seen a handful of times. The genes are TRBV5-1 and TRBJ1-6, with 7 bases matching TRBD1. The CDR3 spans 15 residues. Losses at the gene ends were 4 bases for V and 7 bases for J; bases not matched to a gene: 8. In germline, CDR1 is SGHRS, CDR2 YFSETQ. The CDR3: CASSLPGQPNSPLHF. For the CDR3, the DNA is TGCGCCAGCAGCCTACCGGGACAGCCGAATTCACCCCTCCACTTT.

In this sample, this clonotype turned up a few times. The CDR3 nucleotides are TGTGCCAGCAGACCTACGCTTGGGGGGGTGAAATTGGAGACCCAGTACTTC. It is translated as CASRPTLGGVKLETQYF. V usage is TRBV12-3 or TRBV12-4 and J usage is TRBJ2-5; 7 bases map to TRBD2. The CDR3 runs to 17 residues. J was trimmed by 5 bases and V by 6 bases; bases with no gene match: 18.

The genes are TRBV28 and TRBJ2-5; 7 bases map to TRBD1. The germline V gene has CDR1 MDHEN and CDR2 SYDVKM. V dropped 8 bases and J dropped 4; count of bases not matched to a gene: 7. CDR3 length: 13 amino acids. The chain's CDR3 is CASAAGGAETQYF. CDR3 coding DNA: TGTGCCAGCGCCGCAGGGGGTGCAGAGACCCAGTACTTC.

This clonotype was seen repeatedly, ten times or more. The chain recombines TRBV12-3 or TRBV12-4 with TRBJ2-1, with TRBD2 identical over 7 bases. The CDR3 runs 15 residues. V lost 7 bases, J lost 9 bases, and 15 bases stayed unmatched. CDR3 loop: CASNERDGGIGEQFF. DNA for the CDR3: TGTGCCAGCAACGAGCGGGACGGGGGTATAGGTGAGCAGTTCTTC.

The V call is TRBV5-1, the J call TRBJ2-3; 7 bases line up with TRBD2. This CDR3 region has 15 residues. J was trimmed by 2 bases and V by 4 bases; bases with no gene match: 7. CDR1 and CDR2 from the germline V gene are SGHRS and YFSETQ. CDR3 in DNA: TGCGCCAGCAGCACCCTCGGGGGGATCACAGATACGCAGTATTTT. Translated, it gives CASSTLGGITDTQYF.

V usage is TRBV20-1 and J usage is TRBJ1-1, with no clear D. Germline lookup yields CDR1 DFQATT and CDR2 SNEGSKA (reference sequence). V was shortened by 7 bases and J by 8 bases, with 14 bases between the two germline ends. The CDR3 contains 11 residues. This chain's CDR3 is CSVPGHGEAFF. DNA of the CDR3: TGCAGTGTCCCCGGTCACGGAGAAGCTTTCTTT.

This clonotype appeared a few times. V usage is TRBV20-1 and J usage is TRBJ2-5, with D possibly TRBD2 on 7 matching bases. This CDR3 comprises 15 residues. The germline V gene has CDR1 DFQATT and CDR2 SNEGSKA (reference sequence). V was trimmed by 3 bases and J by 4 bases, leaving 18 bases between them. The CDR3 region has the DNA TGCAGTGCTAGTCGTGGGGGGGCCGGTGGAGAGACCCAGTACTTC. Its protein product is CSASRGGAGGETQYF.

This clonotype has just a few counts. The chain carries TRBV3-1 and TRBJ2-5, with a possible D match to TRBD2 (5 bases). The CDR3 loop spans 14 amino acids. With 7 bases removed from V and 4 bases from J, the gap between germline ends came to 16 bases. Germline loops: CDR1 LGHDT, CDR2 YNNKEL (reference sequence). This CDR3 is CASNSDPLGETQYF. The CDR3 region has the DNA TGTGCCAGCAATAGCGACCCCTTAGGAGAGACCCAGTACTTC.